This TCR beta chain comes out of a study of response to subunit inactivated influenza vaccine. Study results and limitations: New T cells are recruited in small numbers by each seasonal influenza vaccination, according to the authors' suggestion.

V lost 1 base to trimming and J lost 0 bases; unmatched junction nucleotides: 10. Germline values: CDR1 SGHRS, CDR2 YFSETQ. The CDR3 is 18 residues long. A single record per CDR3 protein comes from TCRdb applying MiXCR to the RT-PCR reads. The data show approximately 700,000 distinct CDR3 sequences, with 15% to 19% seen just once and about 9.9% held by the top ten. A few counts support this clonotype. Its antigen is currently unknown. This material consisted of PBMCs from blood, taken less than 13 days after vaccination. The receptor comes from a man over 45 who received an inactivated influenza vaccine. The rearrangement joins TRBV5-1 to TRBJ2-5; 9 bases line up with TRBD2. CDR3 nucleotide sequence: TGCGCCAGCAGCTTGCTTAGCGGGGGCCGAAAGTACCAAGAGACCCAGTACTTC. Translated, it gives CASSLLSGGRKYQETQYF.